These 3 T cell receptor beta chains were sequenced from one sample in a study of shared clonotypes between healthy human individuals. The assay was immunoSEQ multiplex PCR, and TCRdb's table has in-frame clones only and misses some. The sample lists approximately 500,000 clones, 70% to 85% seen once, with 12% in the top ten. Sequenced sample: PBMCs. Receptors originate from a woman between 40 and 50 years old in good health. Some clones in this sample may be carry-over from other donors' samples.

This rearrangement joins TRBV13 to TRBJ2-1, with 9 bases lining up with TRBD2. Per germline, CDR1 PRHDT and CDR2 FYEKMQ (reference sequence). The CDR3 is 17 residues long. Trimming at V came to 1 base and at J to 1 base, leaving 5 bases not matched to a gene. In DNA form, the CDR3 reads TGTGCCAGCAGCTTAGTATCCCTAGCGGGGTCCTACAATGAGCAGTTCTTC. It specifies CASSLVSLAGSYNEQFF.

This chain uses TRBV7-8 with TRBJ1-5; tentatively, D is TRBD1 (5 bases). V shed 1 base and J shed 7 bases, with 17 bases lying between them. Germline CDR1 SGHVS, CDR2 FQNEAQ. The CDR3 loop spans 16 amino acids. CDR3 residues: CASSLVGTQAGQPQHF. The DNA for the CDR3 is TGTGCCAGCAGCTTAGTCGGGACTCAGGCGGGGCAGCCCCAGCATTTT.

The chain has TRBV4-1 and TRBJ2-3; D uncertain. Germline V gene sequence: CDR1 MGHRA, CDR2 YSYEKL. The CDR3 contains 15 residues. V shed 7 bases and J shed 0 bases, with 14 bases lying between them. The CDR3 bases are TGCGCCAGCAAGCAGTTCCTAACTAGCACAGATACGCAGTATTTT. Its translation: CASKQFLTSTDTQYF.